The 6 T cell receptor beta chains below were found in one sample sequenced in a study of cytomegalovirus exposure and HLA in healthy donors. PCR involved 60 Vbeta and 13 Jbeta primers. The data were produced by immunoSEQ multiplex PCR, yet TCRdb's version contains in-frame clones alone and is incomplete. Here the sample spans some 120,000 clones, 65% to 80% being singletons. The specimen was PBMCs. The origin of the receptors is a woman aged 40 to 50 in good health and CMV-seropositive.

This chain uses TRBV6-1 with TRBJ2-5; tentative D call: TRBD2 (6 bases). The length of the CDR3 is 17 residues. V lost 1 base to trimming and J lost 5 bases, with 20 bases between them. Germline assignment: CDR1 MNHNS and CDR2 SASEGT. The CDR3 loop reads CASSEGRKRVRGETQYF. The CDR3 bases are TGTGCCAGCAGTGAAGGAAGAAAGCGGGTACGGGGTGAGACCCAGTACTTC.

This rearrangement joins TRBV2 to TRBJ2-5, with 8 positions matching TRBD1. V trimming: 7 bases; J trimming: 6 bases; junction bases outside the gene matches: 7. CDR1 and CDR2 from the germline V gene are SNHLY and FYNNEI. The CDR3 consists of 13 residues. The CDR3 nucleotides are TGTGCCAGCACCTCGGACAGGGCGCAGACCCAGTACTTC. It is translated as CASTSDRAQTQYF.

J is TRBJ2-7 and V is TRBV5-1, with 10 bases identical to TRBD2. Germline CDR1 SGHRS, CDR2 YFSETQ. V lost 1 base, J lost 3 bases, and 4 bases stayed unmatched. The CDR3 sequence is 15 residues long. Written as DNA, the CDR3 is TGCGCCAGCAGCTTGACTAGCGGGGAGCTCTACGAGCAGTACTTC. As protein: CASSLTSGELYEQYF. The full variable domain, in which reference TRBV5-1 and TRBJ2-7 provide the parts outside the CDR3, is KAGVTQTPRYLIKTRGQQVTLSCSPISGHRSVSWYQQTPGQGLQFLFEYFSETQRNKGNFPGRFSGRQFSNSRSEMNVSTLELGDSALYLCASSLTSGELYEQYFGPGTRLTVT.

The chain links TRBV2 to TRBJ2-5; possible D gene TRBD2, 6 bases. Germline V gene data show CDR1 as SNHLY and CDR2 as FYNNEI. Trimming removed 6 bases at V and 2 bases at J, with 13 bases between. This CDR3 has 14 amino acids. CDR3 sequence: CASRRLGGQETQYF. The CDR3 nucleotides read TGTGCCAGCAGACGACTTGGGGGGCAAGAGACCCAGTACTTC.

About this clone itself: A read error is likely, as this CDR3 ends without the conserved phenylalanine or tryptophan. The chain recombines TRBV5-1 with TRBJ1-2; 8 bases map to TRBD1. Germline lookup yields CDR1 SGHRS and CDR2 YFSETQ. Germline trimming cut 4 bases from V and 4 bases from J; bases unmatched to any gene: 9. The CDR3 sequence is 15 residues long. The CDR3 loop reads CASSGGTGVGYGYTL. CDR3 coding DNA: TGCGCCAGCAGCGGGGGGACAGGAGTGGGCTATGGCTACACCCTC.

This chain links TRBV9 with TRBJ2-2; maybe TRBD1 (5 bases). The CDR3 consists of 13 residues. Germline V gene sequence: CDR1 SGDLS, CDR2 YYNGEE. V was trimmed by 2 bases and J by 8 bases, leaving 10 bases between them. The CDR3 reads CASSVDGAGELFF. CDR3 nucleotide sequence: TGTGCCAGCAGCGTGGATGGGGCTGGGGAGCTGTTTTTT.